The T cell receptor beta chain described here comes from a study of memory CD4+ T cells and cytomegalovirus serostatus. Across the study: This sample comes from healthy Belgian adults, 9 CMV seropositive, 24 seronegative.

The sort gate was single viable CD3+CD4+CD8-CD45RO+ cells for memory CD4+ T cells. In the original workflow: After removing out-of-frame reads, under 2.5 million distinct TCRbeta sequences remained. The method was immunoSEQ multiplex PCR; TCRdb's version includes in-frame clones alone and lacks a portion of them. V and J calls plus clone size are reproduced from that table; the DNA served to infer D and trimming. The table records 40,000 or so clones, 79% of them present only once. A single count supports this clone. No antigen is known for it. Notes on the study in general: The CMV-associated TCR signature appears largely within the CD4+ memory repertoire. Repertoires predicted CMV serostatus with median bootstrapped AUC of about 0.96.

Trimming took 2 bases from V and 0 from J, leaving 8 bases between them. CDR3 length: 13 amino acids. Germline assignment: CDR1 GTSNPN and CDR2 SVGIG (reference sequence). The chain has TRBV30 and TRBJ2-7; D remains unclear. The TCR sequence derives from an adult in good health and CMV-seronegative. Source material: memory CD4+ T cells from blood. The CDR3 sequence: CAWSRTVSYEQYF. In nucleotides, the CDR3 is TGTGCCTGGAGTCGGACGGTCTCCTACGAGCAGTACTTC.